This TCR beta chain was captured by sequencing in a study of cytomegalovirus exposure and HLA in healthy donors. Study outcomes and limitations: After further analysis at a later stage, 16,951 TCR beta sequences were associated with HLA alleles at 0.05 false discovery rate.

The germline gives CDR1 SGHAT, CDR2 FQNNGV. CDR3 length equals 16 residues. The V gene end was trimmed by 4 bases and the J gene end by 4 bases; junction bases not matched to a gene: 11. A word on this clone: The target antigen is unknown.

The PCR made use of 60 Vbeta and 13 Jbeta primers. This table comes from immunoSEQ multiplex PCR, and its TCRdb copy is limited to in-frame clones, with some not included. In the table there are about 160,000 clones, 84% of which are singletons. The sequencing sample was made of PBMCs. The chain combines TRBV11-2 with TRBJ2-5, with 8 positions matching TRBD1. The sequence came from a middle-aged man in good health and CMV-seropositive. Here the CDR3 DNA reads TGTGCCAGCAGCTCGGGACAGGCCTCTCCAATAGAGACCCAGTACTTC. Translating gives CASSSGQASPIETQYF.